Listed here is a single T cell receptor beta chain. This record comes from a study of technical replicates of blood from a few donors. Profiling relied on immunoSEQ multiplex PCR, and the TCRdb table lists in-frame clones only, not all of them. The sample includes 75,000 to 85,000 clones, under 97% of them seen just once. Germline loops: CDR1 SGHRS, CDR2 YFSETQ. The ends were cut back, 4 bases at V and 7 bases at J, with 23 bases in the middle. The length of the CDR3 is 16 residues. J is TRBJ1-1 and V is TRBV5-1; D gene ambiguous. The source material was T cells isolated from PBMCs. The TCR was taken from a human donor in good health. The CDR3: CASSPALLGFDGEAFF. CDR3 sequence (DNA): TGCGCCAGCAGCCCAGCACTACTAGGATTCGATGGTGAAGCTTTCTTT.